This entry features one T cell receptor (beta chain) sequence. Antigen unknown. Sampled while nominally healthy, donors likely had unrecorded immune exposures. Primers: 60 Vbeta forward and 13 Jbeta reverse. The assay was immunoSEQ multiplex PCR, and TCRdb's table has in-frame clones only and misses some. The sample lists roughly 150,000 clones, approximately 68% seen once, with more than 4% in the top ten. The CDR3 runs 16 residues. V shed 5 bases and J 3 bases; nucleotides not matched to a gene: 12. Germline lookup yields CDR1 SGHAT and CDR2 FQNNGV. These data originate in a study of cytomegalovirus exposure and HLA in healthy donors. On the study more broadly: Genetic ancestry analysis placed approximately 80% of the roughly 400 donors that were genotyped in the Caucasian-associated cluster.

The study, taken as a whole, reports: A later analysis, which compared TCR beta chains of equal frequency, found the HLA-associated ones more clonally expanded.

The V and J genes are TRBV11-2 and TRBJ2-7; 8 nucleotides match TRBD2. The TCR sequence derives from a man in his fifties or sixties in good health and CMV-seronegative. The sample consisted of PBMCs. The CDR3 loop is CASSHDLSGRDYEQYF. The CDR3 DNA reads as TGTGCCAGCAGCCATGATTTGAGCGGGAGAGACTACGAGCAGTACTTC.